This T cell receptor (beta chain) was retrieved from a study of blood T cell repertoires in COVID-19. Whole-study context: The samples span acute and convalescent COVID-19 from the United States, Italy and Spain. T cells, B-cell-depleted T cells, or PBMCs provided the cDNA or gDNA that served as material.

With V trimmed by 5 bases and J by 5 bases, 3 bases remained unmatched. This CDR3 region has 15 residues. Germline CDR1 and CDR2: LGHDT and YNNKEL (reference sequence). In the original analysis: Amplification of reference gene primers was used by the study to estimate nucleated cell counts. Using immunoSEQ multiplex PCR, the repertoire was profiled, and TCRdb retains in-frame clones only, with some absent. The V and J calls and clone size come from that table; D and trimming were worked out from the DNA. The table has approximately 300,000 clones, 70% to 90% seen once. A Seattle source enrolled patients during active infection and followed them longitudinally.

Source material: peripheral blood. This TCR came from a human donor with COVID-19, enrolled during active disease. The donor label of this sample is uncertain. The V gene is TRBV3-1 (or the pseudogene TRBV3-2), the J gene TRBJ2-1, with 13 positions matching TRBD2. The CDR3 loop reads CASSIGLAGDNEQFF. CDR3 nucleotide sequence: TGTGCCAGCAGCATAGGACTAGCGGGAGACAATGAGCAGTTCTTC.